A selection of T cell receptor beta chains follows, all from one sample in a study of technical replicates of blood from a handful of donors. The method was immunoSEQ multiplex PCR; TCRdb's version includes in-frame clones alone and lacks a portion of them. The table lists tens of thousands of clones, roughly 95% of them singletons. Sequenced material: T cells isolated from PBMCs. These receptors were collected from a human donor in good health. The CDR3 runs from the conserved cysteine through the conserved F or W. A D gene is named only where the DNA matches it firmly. Some rows have no size entry. The others give once, few or many, or a class for an expanded clone.

J gene: TRBJ2-7; clone size: NA; D gene: NA; V gene: TRBV10-3; CDR3 DNA: TGTGCCATCAATGGCCGGGAAACTAGTCTCTACGAGCAGTACTTC; CDR3 protein: CAINGRETSLYEQYF
J gene: TRBJ2-3; clone size: NA; D gene: NA; V gene: TRBV30; CDR3 DNA: TGTGCCTGGACTAGCGTCGACACAGATACGCAGTATTTT; CDR3 protein: CAWTSVDTDTQYF
J gene: TRBJ1-1; clone size: NA; D gene: NA; V gene: TRBV29-1; CDR3 DNA: TGCAGCGTTGACCAGGAAGCTTTCTTT; CDR3 protein: CSVDQEAFF
J gene: TRBJ1-6; clone size: NA; D gene: TRBD1; V gene: TRBV10-3; CDR3 DNA: TGTGCCATCAGTGAAAAGGGACAGGGGGGTTCACCCCTCCACTTT; CDR3 protein: CAISEKGQGGSPLHF
J gene: TRBJ2-2; clone size: NA; D gene: NA; V gene: TRBV30; CDR3 DNA: TGTGCCTGGAGCGATATAAGGGGAGGGAACACCGGGGAGCTGTTTTTT; CDR3 protein: CAWSDIRGGNTGELFF
J gene: TRBJ2-7; clone size: NA; D gene: NA; V gene: TRBV18; CDR3 DNA: TGTGCCAGCTCGAATGGGGACTCACGCTACGAGCAGTACTTC; CDR3 protein: CASSNGDSRYEQYF
J gene: TRBJ2-2; clone size: NA; D gene: TRBD2; V gene: TRBV11-1; CDR3 DNA: TGTGCCAGCAGCTCCCTTAGCGGGAGGGCCGGCGGGGAGCTGTTTTTT; CDR3 protein: CASSSLSGRAGGELFF
J gene: TRBJ2-5; clone size: NA; D gene: NA; V gene: TRBV18; CDR3 DNA: TGTGCCAGCTCACCGCGGGACCAAGAGACCCAGTACTTC; CDR3 protein: CASSPRDQETQYF
J gene: TRBJ1-5; clone size: NA; D gene: NA; V gene: TRBV10-3; CDR3 DNA: TGTGCCATCAGTGAGTCGAGGGGACCGGGAGTTCAGCCCCAGCATTTT; CDR3 protein: CAISESRGPGVQPQHF
J gene: TRBJ1-2; clone size: NA; D gene: TRBD1; V gene: TRBV9; CDR3 DNA: TGTGCCAGCAGCGAATCCGGGACAGGGGATGAGTATGGCTACACCTTC; CDR3 protein: CASSESGTGDEYGYTF
J gene: TRBJ2-5; clone size: NA; D gene: NA; V gene: TRBV4-1; CDR3 DNA: TGCGCCAGCAGCCGCTCAGGGGGGCGGCTCCAAGAGACCCAGTACTTC; CDR3 protein: CASSRSGGRLQETQYF
J gene: TRBJ1-5; clone size: NA; D gene: NA; V gene: TRBV11-3; CDR3 DNA: TGTGCCAGCAGCTTAGATCACGAGAGCAATCAGCCCCAGCATTTT; CDR3 protein: CASSLDHESNQPQHF
J gene: TRBJ2-2; clone size: NA; D gene: TRBD2; V gene: TRBV7-6; CDR3 DNA: TGTGCCAGCAGCGCGGTAGCGGGAGAGGCCGGGGAGCTGTTTTTT; CDR3 protein: CASSAVAGEAGELFF
J gene: TRBJ2-1; clone size: NA; D gene: NA; V gene: TRBV4-2; CDR3 DNA: TGTGCCAGCAGCCAAGAGGCAGGATCAGCGGGCTTCGGTCTGTTCTTC; CDR3 protein: CASSQEAGSAGFGLFF
J gene: TRBJ1-5; clone size: NA; D gene: NA; V gene: TRBV4-3; CDR3 DNA: TGCGCCAGCAGCCAAGACAGTCTCAATCAGCCCCAGCATTTT; CDR3 protein: CASSQDSLNQPQHF
J gene: TRBJ2-7; clone size: NA; D gene: NA; V gene: TRBV4-3; CDR3 DNA: TGCGCCAGCAGCCAAGATCACACCTACGAGCAGTACTTC; CDR3 protein: CASSQDHTYEQYF
J gene: TRBJ1-5; clone size: NA; D gene: NA; V gene: TRBV2; CDR3 DNA: TGTGCCAGCAGTGGGGGCCAGGGTAATCAGCCCCAGCATTTT; CDR3 protein: CASSGGQGNQPQHF
J gene: TRBJ1-1; clone size: NA; D gene: NA; V gene: TRBV5-4; CDR3 DNA: TGTGCCAGCAGCTTGAGGGGGTCAGTTGTTAACACTGAAGCTTTCTTT; CDR3 protein: CASSLRGSVVNTEAFF
J gene: TRBJ1-1; clone size: once; D gene: TRBD1; V gene: TRBV11-3; CDR3 DNA: TGTGCCAGCAGCAAACAGGGGGTGAACACTGAAGCTTTCTTT; CDR3 protein: CASSKQGVNTEAFF
J gene: TRBJ2-1; clone size: NA; D gene: NA; V gene: TRBV19; CDR3 DNA: TGTGCCAGTAGCGCAAACAGGGTAACTGAGCAGTTCTTC; CDR3 protein: CASSANRVTEQFF
J gene: TRBJ1-1; clone size: NA; D gene: TRBD1; V gene: TRBV10-3; CDR3 DNA: TGTGCCATCAGTGAGTCCCGTTCCCCGACAGGGGGCAACACTGAAGCTTTCTTT; CDR3 protein: CAISESRSPTGGNTEAFF
J gene: TRBJ2-3; clone size: few; D gene: TRBD2; V gene: TRBV19; CDR3 DNA: TGTGCCAGTAATAGCGGGAGGGCAGGCACAGATACGCAGTATTTT; CDR3 protein: CASNSGRAGTDTQYF
J gene: TRBJ1-2; clone size: once; D gene: TRBD1; V gene: TRBV30; CDR3 DNA: TGTGCCTGGAGGAGATCAGGGGGCGGACATGGCTACACCTTC; CDR3 protein: CAWRRSGGGHGYTF
J gene: TRBJ2-1; clone size: NA; D gene: TRBD2; V gene: TRBV6-1; CDR3 DNA: TGTGCCAGCAGTGTTAGCGGGTGGGAGAATGAGCAGTTCTTC; CDR3 protein: CASSVSGWENEQFF
J gene: TRBJ1-3; clone size: NA; D gene: TRBD1; V gene: TRBV5-4; CDR3 DNA: TGTGCCAGCAGCACCGGGACAGGCTCCATGGTGGCTGGAAACACCATATATTTT; CDR3 protein: CASSTGTGSMVAGNTIYF
J gene: TRBJ2-1; clone size: NA; D gene: TRBD2; V gene: TRBV5-4; CDR3 DNA: TGTGCCAGCAGCTTGGGGTGGGGACTAGCGGGAGGTAATGAGCAGTTCTTC; CDR3 protein: CASSLGWGLAGGNEQFF
J gene: TRBJ1-5; clone size: NA; D gene: TRBD1; V gene: TRBV10-1; CDR3 DNA: TGCGCCAGCAGGGTGATGGACAGGGGAAGTAGTTGGAGCAATCAGCCCCAGCATTTT; CDR3 protein: CASRVMDRGSSWSNQPQHF
J gene: TRBJ1-1; clone size: NA; D gene: NA; V gene: TRBV7-2; CDR3 DNA: TGTGCCAGCAGCTTTCGGGAACTGAACACTGAAGCTTTCTTT; CDR3 protein: CASSFRELNTEAFF
J gene: TRBJ2-7; clone size: NA; D gene: TRBD1; V gene: TRBV28; CDR3 DNA: TGTGCCAGCAGTTTAAGGGACAGGGAGTACGAGCAGTACTTC; CDR3 protein: CASSLRDREYEQYF
J gene: TRBJ2-7; clone size: NA; D gene: NA; V gene: TRBV5-6; CDR3 DNA: TGTGCCAGCAGCTTTTGGGGCAGCGGGTACGAGCAGTACTTC; CDR3 protein: CASSFWGSGYEQYF
J gene: TRBJ1-4; clone size: NA; D gene: NA; V gene: TRBV5-1; CDR3 DNA: TGCGCCAGCAGCCTGGCGGGGGATGGCGAAAAACTGTTTTTT; CDR3 protein: CASSLAGDGEKLFF
J gene: TRBJ1-2; clone size: NA; D gene: NA; V gene: TRBV19; CDR3 DNA: TGTGCCAGTACCCCGACAGCCTCTGACTATGGCTACACCTTC; CDR3 protein: CASTPTASDYGYTF
J gene: TRBJ2-1; clone size: NA; D gene: TRBD2; V gene: TRBV4-2; CDR3 DNA: TGTGCCAGCATGCCAGGTAGCGGGATAGGTGATGAGCAGTTCTTC; CDR3 protein: CASMPGSGIGDEQFF
J gene: TRBJ1-1; clone size: NA; D gene: NA; V gene: TRBV7-3; CDR3 DNA: TGTGCCAGCAGCTTACTAGGGGGAAGTGAAGCTTTCTTT; CDR3 protein: CASSLLGGSEAFF
J gene: TRBJ2-3; clone size: NA; D gene: NA; V gene: TRBV4-3; CDR3 DNA: TGCGCCAGCAGCCAACGGGGTAGCACAGATACGCAGTATTTT; CDR3 protein: CASSQRGSTDTQYF
J gene: TRBJ2-7; clone size: NA; D gene: NA; V gene: TRBV29-1; CDR3 DNA: TGCAGCGTTGGTGGGGGGTCCACCTACGAGCAGTACTTC; CDR3 protein: CSVGGGSTYEQYF
J gene: TRBJ1-1; clone size: NA; D gene: TRBD1; V gene: TRBV28; CDR3 DNA: TGTGCCACGAGGGTTGGGGACAGGGAGTATACTGAAGCTTTCTTT; CDR3 protein: CATRVGDREYTEAFF
J gene: TRBJ1-1; clone size: NA; D gene: NA; V gene: TRBV5-1; CDR3 DNA: TGCGCCAGTACCAGGGCCCAAGACACTGAAGCTTTCTTT; CDR3 protein: CASTRAQDTEAFF
J gene: TRBJ2-1; clone size: NA; D gene: TRBD2; V gene: TRBV27; CDR3 DNA: TGTGCCAGCAGTTCCCCCTATGAGCGGGGGGGTTACAATGAGCAGTTCTTC; CDR3 protein: CASSSPYERGGYNEQFF
J gene: TRBJ1-1; clone size: once; D gene: NA; V gene: TRBV5-1; CDR3 DNA: TGCGCCAGCAGCTTGGCCGGAGGGGCTTACACTGAAGCTTTCTTT; CDR3 protein: CASSLAGGAYTEAFF
J gene: TRBJ2-1; clone size: NA; D gene: NA; V gene: TRBV19; CDR3 DNA: TGTGCCAGTAGTACAGGGGCCCTCTCCTACAATGAGCAGTTCTTC; CDR3 protein: CASSTGALSYNEQFF
J gene: TRBJ2-1; clone size: NA; D gene: NA; V gene: TRBV9; CDR3 DNA: TGTGCCAGCAGCGTAGACCCGGGGTTAGAGAATGAGCAGTTCTTC; CDR3 protein: CASSVDPGLENEQFF
J gene: TRBJ2-1; clone size: NA; D gene: TRBD2; V gene: TRBV9; CDR3 DNA: TGTGCCAGCAGCGTAGCGACTAGCGGGATCTACAATGAGCAGTTCTTC; CDR3 protein: CASSVATSGIYNEQFF
J gene: TRBJ2-5; clone size: once; D gene: NA; V gene: TRBV4-3; CDR3 DNA: TGCGCCAGCAGCCAAGCCTGGGGAGATGGGGAGACCCAGTACTTC; CDR3 protein: CASSQAWGDGETQYF
J gene: TRBJ2-1; clone size: NA; D gene: TRBD1; V gene: TRBV6-5; CDR3 DNA: TGTGCCAGCAGTAACGACAGGGGTCAAGACAATGAGCAGTTCTTC; CDR3 protein: CASSNDRGQDNEQFF